This T cell receptor beta chain stems from a study of T-cell reconstitution after alpha-beta-depleted transplantation in children. Concerning this clonotype: What it recognizes is unknown.

Unique molecular identifiers were incorporated when the TCRbeta library was constructed. MiXCR, run by TCRdb on the PCR reads, gives a single entry per CDR3 protein. Seen here are about 980,000 distinct CDR3 sequences, under 30% observed once, and the top ten hold roughly 31%. This CDR3 is 16 amino acids long. The J segment lost 3 bases and the V segment lost 5 bases, leaving 10 bases of the junction unmatched. Germline V CDR1 and CDR2: SGHAT, FQNNGV. Points from the study as a whole: A year post-transplant, T-cell counts and diversity derived mostly from newly produced T cells. It was reported that alpha-beta T cells came from several hundred expanded graft clones (about two months after transplant).

This TCR derives from a boy less than two years old who had a stem cell transplant for SCID, so the T cells may come from the graft donor. The specimen was PBMCs, mostly from graft donor cells, collected 360 days after TCRalphabeta/CD19-depleted stem cell transplant. This chain joins TRBV11-2 and TRBJ2-3; TRBD1 agrees at 8 bases. DNA for the CDR3: TGTGCCAGCAGCCCCTTAGGACAGGGTCGGACAGATACGCAGTATTTT. Its translation: CASSPLGQGRTDTQYF. The whole variable domain, filled in from reference TRBV11-2 and TRBJ2-3, reads EAGVAQSPRYKIIEKRQSVAFWCNPISGHATLYWYQQILGQGPKLLIQFQNNGVVDDSQLPKDRFSAERLKGVDSTLKIQPAKLEDSAVYLCASSPLGQGRTDTQYFGPGTRLTVL.